The present TCR beta chain was sequenced within a study of a mutant IDH1 vaccine in newly diagnosed glioma. Study in general: Patients had received radiotherapy, temozolomide, or both previously, most receiving both. Overall study findings and caveats: Shifts in the top peripheral T cell clonotypes seemed unrelated to pseudoprogression.

Germline CDR1 SNHLY, CDR2 FYNNEI. The CDR3 runs 14 residues. J was trimmed by 5 bases and V by 8 bases; bases with no gene match: 10. On this clone: Its antigen is unknown.

Time point specified: week 23, last vaccination. Every single dose of the vaccine, 300 ug of mutant IDH1 20-mer peptide, came with topical imiquimod. Method: immunoSEQ multiplex PCR; TCRdb's copy keeps in-frame clones and lacks some. The data contain over 45,000 clones, over 70% of them singletons. The sequence derives from a middle-aged man with glioma. The sample was PBMCs, taken from a glioma patient whose treatment included an IDH1 peptide vaccine. The rearrangement uses TRBV2 and TRBJ2-5; 8 bases fit TRBD2. The CDR3 region has the DNA TGTGCCAGCCGACGGGGGGGGTTGGGTGAGACCCAGTACTTC. Translation: CASRRGGLGETQYF.